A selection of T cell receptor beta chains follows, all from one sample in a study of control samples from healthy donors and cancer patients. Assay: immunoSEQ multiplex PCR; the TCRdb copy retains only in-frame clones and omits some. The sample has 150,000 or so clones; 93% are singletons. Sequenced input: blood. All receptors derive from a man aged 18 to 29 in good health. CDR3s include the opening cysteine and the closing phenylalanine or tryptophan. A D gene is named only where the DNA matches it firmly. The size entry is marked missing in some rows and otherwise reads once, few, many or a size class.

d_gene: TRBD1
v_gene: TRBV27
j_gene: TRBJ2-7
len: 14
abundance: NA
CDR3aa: CASNLRTGSYEQYF
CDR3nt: TGTGCCAGCAACCTACGGACAGGGTCCTACGAGCAGTACTTC

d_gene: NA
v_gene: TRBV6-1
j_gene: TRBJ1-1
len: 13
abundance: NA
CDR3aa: CASSEGWGTEAFF
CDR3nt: TGTGCCAGCAGTGAAGGTTGGGGCACTGAAGCTTTCTTT

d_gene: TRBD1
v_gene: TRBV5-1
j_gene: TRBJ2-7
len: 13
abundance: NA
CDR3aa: CASSGDSSYEQYF
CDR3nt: TGCGCCAGCAGCGGGGACAGCTCCTACGAGCAGTACTTC

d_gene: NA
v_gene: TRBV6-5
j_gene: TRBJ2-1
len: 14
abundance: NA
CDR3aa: CASSYTGTHNEQFF
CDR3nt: TGTGCCAGCAGTTACACCGGGACTCACAATGAGCAGTTCTTC

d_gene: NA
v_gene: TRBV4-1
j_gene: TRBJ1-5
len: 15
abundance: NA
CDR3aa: CASSQGRGRGQPQHF
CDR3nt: TGCGCCAGCAGCCAAGGCAGGGGACGAGGTCAGCCCCAGCATTTT

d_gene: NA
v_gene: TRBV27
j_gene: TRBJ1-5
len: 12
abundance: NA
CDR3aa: CASSFSNQPQHF
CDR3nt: TGTGCCAGCAGTTTTAGCAATCAGCCCCAGCATTTT

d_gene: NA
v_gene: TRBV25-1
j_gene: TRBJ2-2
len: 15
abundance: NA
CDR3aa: CASSVNRMNTGELFF
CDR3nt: TGTGCCAGCAGTGTTAACAGAATGAACACCGGGGAGCTGTTTTTT

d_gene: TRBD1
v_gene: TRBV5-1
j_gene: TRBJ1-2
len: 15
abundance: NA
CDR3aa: CASSHRTGDNYGYTF
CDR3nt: TGCGCCAGCAGCCATCGGACAGGAGATAACTATGGCTACACCTTC

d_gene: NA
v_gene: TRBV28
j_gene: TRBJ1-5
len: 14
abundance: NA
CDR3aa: CASSLWQPNQPQHF
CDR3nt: TGTGCCAGCAGTTTATGGCAGCCGAATCAGCCCCAGCATTTT

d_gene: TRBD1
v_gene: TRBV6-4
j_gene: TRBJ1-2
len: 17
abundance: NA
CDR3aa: CASSDGPGTGFNYGYTF
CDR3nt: TGTGCCAGCAGTGATGGCCCCGGGACAGGGTTTAACTATGGCTACACCTTC

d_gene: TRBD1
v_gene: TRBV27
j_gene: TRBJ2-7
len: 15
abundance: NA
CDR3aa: CASSLSGQGFREQYF
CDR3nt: TGTGCCAGCAGTTTATCCGGACAGGGCTTCCGCGAGCAGTACTTC

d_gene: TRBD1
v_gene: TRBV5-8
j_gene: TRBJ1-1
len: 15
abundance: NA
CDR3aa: CASSLGDRGYTEAFF
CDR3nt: TGTGCCAGCAGCTTGGGAGACAGGGGATACACTGAAGCTTTCTTT

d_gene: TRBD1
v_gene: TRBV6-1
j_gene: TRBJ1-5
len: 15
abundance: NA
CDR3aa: CASSELGQRNQPQHF
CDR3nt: TGTGCCAGCAGTGAGCTGGGACAGCGCAATCAGCCCCAGCATTTT

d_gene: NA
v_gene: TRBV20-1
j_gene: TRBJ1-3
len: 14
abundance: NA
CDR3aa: CSASSPADGNTIYF
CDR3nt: TGCAGTGCTAGTTCCCCGGCCGATGGAAACACCATATATTTT

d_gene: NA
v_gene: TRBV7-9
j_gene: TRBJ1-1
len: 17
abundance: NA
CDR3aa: CASSLAKLSAEDTEAFF
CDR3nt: TGTGCCAGCAGCTTAGCAAAGCTCTCCGCGGAGGACACTGAAGCTTTCTTT

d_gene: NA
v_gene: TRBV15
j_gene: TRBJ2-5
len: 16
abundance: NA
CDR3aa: CATSVGPRGRQETQYF
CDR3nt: TGTGCCACCAGCGTCGGACCTAGGGGTAGGCAAGAGACCCAGTACTTC

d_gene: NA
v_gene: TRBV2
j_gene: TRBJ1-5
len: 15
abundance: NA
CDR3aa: CASSEALWGNQPQHF
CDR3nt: TGTGCCAGCAGTGAAGCGCTTTGGGGGAATCAGCCCCAGCATTTT

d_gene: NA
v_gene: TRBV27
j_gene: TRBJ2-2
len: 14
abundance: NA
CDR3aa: CASRERSRVGELFF
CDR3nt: TGTGCCAGCAGGGAACGGAGTCGGGTTGGGGAGCTGTTTTTT

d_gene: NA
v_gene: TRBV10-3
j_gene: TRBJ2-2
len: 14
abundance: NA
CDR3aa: CAITTPGNTGELFF
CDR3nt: TGTGCCATCACCACCCCTGGGAACACCGGGGAGCTGTTTTTT

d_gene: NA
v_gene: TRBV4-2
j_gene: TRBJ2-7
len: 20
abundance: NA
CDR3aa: CASSQDKGTVGQLGVYEQYF
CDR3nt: TGTGCCAGCAGCCAAGATAAGGGTACGGTCGGGCAGCTGGGGGTGTACGAGCAGTACTTC

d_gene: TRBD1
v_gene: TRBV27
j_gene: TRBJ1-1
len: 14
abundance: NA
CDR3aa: CATWSQGVTTEAFF
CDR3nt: TGTGCCACATGGTCACAGGGGGTCACCACTGAAGCTTTCTTT

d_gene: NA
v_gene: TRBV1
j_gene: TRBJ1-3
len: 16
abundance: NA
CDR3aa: CTSSQDVASSGNTIYF
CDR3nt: TGCACCAGCAGCCAAGATGTCGCGAGCTCTGGAAACACCATATATTTT

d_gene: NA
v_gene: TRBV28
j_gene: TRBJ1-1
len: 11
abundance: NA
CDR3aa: CASSRAVEAFF
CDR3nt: TGTGCCAGCAGTCGGGCCGTTGAAGCTTTCTTT

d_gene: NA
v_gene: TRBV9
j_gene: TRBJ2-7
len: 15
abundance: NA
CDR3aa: CASSVAGRGFYEQYF
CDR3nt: TGTGCCAGCAGCGTAGCTGGCAGGGGATTCTACGAGCAGTACTTC

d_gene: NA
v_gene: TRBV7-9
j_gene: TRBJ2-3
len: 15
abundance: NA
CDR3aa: CASSLGTQSTDTQYF
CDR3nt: TGTGCCAGCAGCTTAGGGACACAAAGCACAGATACGCAGTATTTT

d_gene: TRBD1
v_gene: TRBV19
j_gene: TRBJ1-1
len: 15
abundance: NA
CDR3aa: CASSFPGTGVTEAFF
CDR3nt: TGTGCCAGTAGTTTCCCCGGGACAGGGGTTACTGAAGCTTTCTTT

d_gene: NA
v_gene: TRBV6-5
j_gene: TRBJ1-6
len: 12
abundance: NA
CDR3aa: CASRPVNSPLHF
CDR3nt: TGTGCCAGCAGGCCAGTAAATTCACCCCTCCACTTT

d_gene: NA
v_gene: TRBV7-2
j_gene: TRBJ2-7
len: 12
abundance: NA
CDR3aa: CASSLGGSEQYF
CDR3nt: TGTGCCAGCAGCTTAGGCGGATCCGAGCAGTACTTC

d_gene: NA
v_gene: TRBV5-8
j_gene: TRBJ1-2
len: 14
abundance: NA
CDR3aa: CASSLYRANYGYTF
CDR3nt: TGTGCCAGCAGCTTGTATAGGGCTAACTATGGCTACACCTTC

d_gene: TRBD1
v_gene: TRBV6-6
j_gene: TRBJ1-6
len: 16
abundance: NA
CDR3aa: CASSYSGTGGNSPLHF
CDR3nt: TGTGCCAGCAGTTACTCCGGGACAGGGGGCAATTCACCCCTCCACTTT

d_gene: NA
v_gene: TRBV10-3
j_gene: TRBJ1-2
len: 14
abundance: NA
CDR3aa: CAISESVGSYGYTF
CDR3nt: TGTGCCATCAGTGAGTCGGTCGGCTCCTATGGCTACACCTTC

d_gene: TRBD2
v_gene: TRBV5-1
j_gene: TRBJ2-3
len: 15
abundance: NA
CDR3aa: CASSFDGRATDTQYF
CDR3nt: TGCGCCAGCAGCTTTGACGGGAGGGCGACAGATACGCAGTATTTT

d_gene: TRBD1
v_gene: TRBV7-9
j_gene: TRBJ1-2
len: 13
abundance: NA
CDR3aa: CASSLETGHGYTF
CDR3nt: TGTGCCAGCAGCCTCGAGACAGGGCATGGCTACACCTTC

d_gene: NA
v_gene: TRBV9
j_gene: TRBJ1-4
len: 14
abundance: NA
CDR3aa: CASSVGVTHEKLFF
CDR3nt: TGTGCCAGCAGCGTTGGGGTTACCCATGAAAAACTGTTTTTT

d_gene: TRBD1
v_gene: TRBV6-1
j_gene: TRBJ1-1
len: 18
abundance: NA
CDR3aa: CASSVLGGQYLPNTEAFF
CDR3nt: TGTGCCAGCAGTGTCCTTGGGGGACAGTATCTCCCAAACACTGAAGCTTTCTTT

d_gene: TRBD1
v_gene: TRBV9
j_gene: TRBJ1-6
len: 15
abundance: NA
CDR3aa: CASSRTGTGVSPLHF
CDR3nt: TGTGCCAGCAGTCGTACCGGGACAGGGGTTTCACCCCTCCACTTT

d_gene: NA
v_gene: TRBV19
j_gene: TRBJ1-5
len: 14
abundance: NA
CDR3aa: CASSIGGSNQPQHF
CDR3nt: TGTGCCAGTAGTATAGGGGGGTCAAATCAGCCCCAGCATTTT

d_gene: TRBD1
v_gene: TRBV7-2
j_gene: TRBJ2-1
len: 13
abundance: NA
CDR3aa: CASSSPGGDEQFF
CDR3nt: TGTGCCAGCAGCTCCCCAGGGGGCGATGAGCAGTTCTTC

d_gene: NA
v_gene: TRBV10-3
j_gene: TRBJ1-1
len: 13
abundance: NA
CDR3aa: CAISDARALEAFF
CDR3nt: TGTGCCATCAGTGATGCAAGGGCCCTGGAAGCTTTCTTT

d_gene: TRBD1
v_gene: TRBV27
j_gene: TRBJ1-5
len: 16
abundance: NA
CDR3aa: CASSPQRTGLGQPQHF
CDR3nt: TGTGCCAGCAGTCCGCAGAGGACAGGGCTTGGTCAGCCCCAGCATTTT

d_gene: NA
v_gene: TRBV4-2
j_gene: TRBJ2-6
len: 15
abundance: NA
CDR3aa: CASSLAASGANVLTF
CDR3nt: TGTGCCAGCAGCCTCGCGGCCTCTGGGGCCAACGTCCTGACTTTC

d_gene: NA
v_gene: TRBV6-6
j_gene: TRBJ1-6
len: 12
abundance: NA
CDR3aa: CASSFEGSPLHF
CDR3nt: TGTGCCAGCAGTTTTGAGGGTTCACCCCTCCACTTT

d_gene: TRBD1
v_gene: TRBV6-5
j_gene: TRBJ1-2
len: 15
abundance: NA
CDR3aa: CASSYGWTGGYGYTF
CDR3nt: TGTGCCAGCAGTTACGGTTGGACAGGAGGATATGGCTACACCTTC

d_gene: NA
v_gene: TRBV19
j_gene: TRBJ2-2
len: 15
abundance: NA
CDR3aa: CASRPGREYTGELFF
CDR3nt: TGTGCCAGTAGACCCGGAAGGGAGTACACCGGGGAGCTGTTTTTT

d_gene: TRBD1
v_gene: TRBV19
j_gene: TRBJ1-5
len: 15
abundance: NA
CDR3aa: CASSLGQGATQPQHF
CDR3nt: TGTGCCAGTAGTCTAGGACAGGGGGCCACTCAGCCCCAGCATTTT

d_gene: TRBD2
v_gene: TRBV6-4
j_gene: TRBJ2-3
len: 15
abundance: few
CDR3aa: CASRAGDTYTDTQYF
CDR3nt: TGTGCCAGCAGGGCGGGGGATACTTACACAGATACGCAGTATTTT

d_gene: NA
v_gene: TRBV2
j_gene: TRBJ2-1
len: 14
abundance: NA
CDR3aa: CASKRGADYNEQFF
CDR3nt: TGTGCCAGCAAGAGGGGGGCAGACTACAATGAGCAGTTCTTC

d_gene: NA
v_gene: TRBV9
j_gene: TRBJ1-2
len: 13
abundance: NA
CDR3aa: CASSVVRNYGYTF
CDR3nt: TGTGCCAGCAGCGTAGTACGGAACTATGGCTACACCTTC

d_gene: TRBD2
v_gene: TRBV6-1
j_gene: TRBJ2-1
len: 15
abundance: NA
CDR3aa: CASSALAGGGNEQFF
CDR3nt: TGTGCCAGCAGTGCACTAGCGGGGGGCGGCAATGAGCAGTTCTTC

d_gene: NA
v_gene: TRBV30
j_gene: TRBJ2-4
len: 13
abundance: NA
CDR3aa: CACHRRSKNIQYF
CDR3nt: TGTGCCTGTCACAGACGATCTAAAAACATTCAGTACTTC

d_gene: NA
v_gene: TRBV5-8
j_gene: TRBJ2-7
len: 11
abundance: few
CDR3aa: CASSSRYEQYF
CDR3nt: TGTGCCAGCAGCTCCAGATACGAGCAGTACTTC

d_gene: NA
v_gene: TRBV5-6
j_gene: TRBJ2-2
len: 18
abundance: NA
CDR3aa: CASSPWSEAARNTGELFF
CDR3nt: TGTGCCAGCAGCCCGTGGAGTGAAGCGGCCCGGAACACCGGGGAGCTGTTTTTT

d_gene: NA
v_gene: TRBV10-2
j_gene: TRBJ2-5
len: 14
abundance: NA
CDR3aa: CASSESEGQETQYF
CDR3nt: TGCGCCAGCAGTGAGTCGGAAGGGCAAGAGACCCAGTACTTC

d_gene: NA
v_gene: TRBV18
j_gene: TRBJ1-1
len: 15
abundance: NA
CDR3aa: CASSPRDGWNTEAFF
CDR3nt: TGTGCCAGCTCACCCAGGGACGGTTGGAACACTGAAGCTTTCTTT

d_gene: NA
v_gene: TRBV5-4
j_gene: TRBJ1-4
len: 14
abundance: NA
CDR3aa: CASSLEGLQEKLFF
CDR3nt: TGTGCCAGCAGCCTGGAGGGGCTTCAGGAAAAACTGTTTTTT

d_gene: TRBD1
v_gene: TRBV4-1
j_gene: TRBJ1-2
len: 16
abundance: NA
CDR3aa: CASSQDPGTGGDGYTF
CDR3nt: TGCGCCAGCAGCCAAGACCCCGGGACAGGGGGCGATGGCTACACCTTC

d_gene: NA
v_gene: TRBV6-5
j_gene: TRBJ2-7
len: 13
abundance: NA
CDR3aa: CASSLGAPYEQYF
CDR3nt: TGTGCCAGCAGTTTGGGGGCACCCTACGAGCAGTACTTC

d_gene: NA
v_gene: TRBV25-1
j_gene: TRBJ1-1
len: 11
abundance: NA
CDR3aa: CASSLTTEAFF
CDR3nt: TGTGCCAGCAGTTTGACGACTGAAGCTTTCTTT

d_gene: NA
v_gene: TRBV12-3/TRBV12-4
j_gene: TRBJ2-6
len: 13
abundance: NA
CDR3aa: CASSTPGANVLTF
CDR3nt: TGTGCCAGCAGTACCCCTGGGGCCAACGTCCTGACTTTC